This entry lists 4 T cell receptor beta chains sequenced from one sample in a study of blood T cell repertoires in COVID-19. TCRdb's table, derived via immunoSEQ multiplex PCR, lists solely in-frame clones and lacks some. This sample has about 97,000 clones; around 87% occur once, and the top ten carry roughly 21%. The specimen sequenced was peripheral blood. The receptor source for this set is a human donor in a cohort sampled during active COVID-19.

The chain combines TRBV18 with TRBJ2-3, with 7 bases matching TRBD2. Germline lookup yields CDR1 KGHSH and CDR2 LQKENI. The CDR3 spans 18 residues. Trimming at V came to 0 bases and at J to 0 bases, leaving 9 bases not matched to a gene. CDR3 region: CASSPPRVASGSTDTQYF. The CDR3 DNA reads TGTGCCAGCTCACCACCTAGGGTGGCTAGCGGTAGCACAGATACGCAGTATTTT.

The genes are TRBV5-1 and TRBJ1-2; 9 nucleotides agree with TRBD1. This CDR3 is 16 amino acids long. Germline CDR1 is SGHRS and CDR2 is YFSETQ. J was trimmed by 5 bases and V by 4 bases; bases with no gene match: 12. In DNA, the CDR3 is TGCGCCAGCAGCGTTACCATTACAGGGGGCAATTATGGCTACACCTTC. It is translated as CASSVTITGGNYGYTF.

This chain links TRBV27 with TRBJ2-1; 8 nucleotides line up with TRBD2. Germline V gives CDR1 MNHEY, CDR2 SMNVEV (reference sequence). V lost 8 bases to trimming and J lost 8 bases; unmatched junction nucleotides: 14. The CDR3 sequence is 15 residues long. The CDR3 DNA sequence: TGTGCCAGCGCCCAGAGCGGGGGCAGTTCGGATGAGCAGTTCTTC. This gives the protein CASAQSGGSSDEQFF.

DNA of the CDR3: TGCAGTGCTAGTGACAACAGATTTCACGAAATAGGAAGTGGCTACACCTTC. Translating it yields CSASDNRFHEIGSGYTF. V is TRBV20-1 and J is TRBJ1-2; D gene uncertain. Germline CDR1 reads DFQATT; CDR2 reads SNEGSKA (reference sequence). The CDR3 sequence is 17 residues long. V was pared by 3 bases and J by 7 bases, with 27 bases between.